This TCR beta chain was sequenced during a study of breast tumors, draining lymph nodes, adjacent tissues. Breast cancer patients provided tissue from their axillary draining lymph nodes. General study results and limits: Findings are consistent with lymph node origin and intratumoral expansion of most tumor T cells. Data only fit, rather than demonstrated, lymph node origin of most tumor T cells. Tumor repertoires ranked between lymph nodes and nontumor tissue in diversity, with V and J gene preferences. Compared with basal-like, luminal-like tumors shared significantly more repertoire with nontumor tissue.

This clonotype was observed at least ten times. Its specificity is unknown. TCRdb independently ran MiXCR on the multiplex PCR reads; one entry per CDR3 protein. This sample carries about 270,000 distinct CDR3 sequences, around 31% of them seen once, and the ten largest clones take 0.85% to 1.3%. The germline gives CDR1 SGHVS, CDR2 FQNEAQ. Losses at the gene ends were 5 bases for V and 5 bases for J; bases not matched to a gene: 8. The CDR3 loop spans 16 amino acids. The sequence came from a female donor with breast cancer. Some clones in this sample may be carry-over from other donors' samples. The material sequenced was axillary lymph node tissue. The rearrangement uses TRBV7-8 and TRBJ2-7; 14 bases line up with TRBD2. CDR3 DNA: TGTGCCAGCAGCAGCGAGGGACTAGCGGGAGCGAACGAGCAGTACTTC. Translated, it gives CASSSEGLAGANEQYF.